This T cell receptor beta chain was found in a study of cytomegalovirus exposure and HLA in healthy donors. Study-level points and caveats: A later analysis by the authors found several of the most significant clusters apparently linked to common viral pathogens. Prior analysis indicated that the majority of TCR beta V segments exhibited productivity approximately 90% or approximately 30% of the time.

This PCR relied on a set of 60 Vbeta primers and 13 Jbeta primers. Original processing methods: Per a later analysis, the number of unique TCR beta chains was about 78 million, of which roughly 9.9 million were shared. Produced via immunoSEQ multiplex PCR; TCRdb's table is partial and in-frame only. V, J and clone size were drawn from that table, and D and trimming were deduced from the DNA. The table has some 180,000 clones, around four fifths seen once. V was cut by 2 bases and J by 1 base, with 11 bases left in between. CDR1 is KGHSH and CDR2 is LQKENI in the germline V gene. CDR3 size: 15 residues. Details on this clone: The antigen is undetermined.

The sequence was collected from a man in his late teens or twenties in good health and CMV-seronegative. The chain carries TRBV18 and TRBJ1-1, with a possible D match to TRBD1 (5 bases). Sequencing input: PBMCs. CDR3 sequence reads: CASSPSNTGNTEAFF. The CDR3 DNA reads as TGTGCCAGCTCACCATCGAACACAGGGAACACTGAAGCTTTCTTT.